The 28 T cell receptor beta chains below were found in one sample sequenced in a study of blood T cell repertoires in COVID-19. Sequencing used immunoSEQ multiplex PCR; TCRdb keeps in-frame clones, though not all of them. The table has some 230,000 clones, about 88% seen once. The sequenced sample consisted of peripheral blood. The origin of the receptors is a woman aged 45-59 years with COVID-19, enrolled during active disease.

The chain uses TRBV28 and TRBJ2-5; 11 bases map to TRBD2. Germline V gene lookup returns CDR1 MDHEN and CDR2 SYDVKM. V was pared by 4 bases and J by 2 bases, with 6 bases of the junction left unmatched. There are 16 residues in the CDR3. The CDR3 bases are TGTGCCAGCAGTTCTGGGACTAGCGGACCGCAAGAGACCCAGTACTTC. This translates into CASSSGTSGPQETQYF.

The chain has TRBV5-8 and TRBJ1-2, with 7 bases aligning to TRBD1. With 0 bases clipped from V and 5 bases from J, the junction kept 13 bases outside the gene matches. The CDR3 extends over 17 amino acids. Germline CDR1 SGHTS, CDR2 YDEGEE. CDR3 coding DNA: TGTGCCAGCAGCTTGGGTTTCACGGGCAGGGGGACTTATGGCTACACCTTC. Protein product: CASSLGFTGRGTYGYTF.

The chain recombines TRBV7-3 with TRBJ1-2, with TRBD1 matching 7 bases. Germline values: CDR1 SGHTA, CDR2 FQGTGA. The CDR3 totals 18 residues. The ends lost 1 base at V and 0 bases at J; junction bases unmatched: 11. The CDR3 region has the DNA TGTGCCAGCAGCTTAAGGGCCGGCGAGGGGGCACCTAACTATGGCTACACCTTC. Translating it yields CASSLRAGEGAPNYGYTF.

The chain combines TRBV12-3 or TRBV12-4 with TRBJ1-2, with D tentatively TRBD1 (5 bases). There are 12 residues in the CDR3. The V gene lost 7 bases and the J gene lost 7 bases, with 13 bases spanning the gap. Here the CDR3 reads CASNIGGGGYTF. The CDR3 DNA reads as TGTGCCAGCAACATCGGGGGTGGTGGCTACACCTTC.

V is TRBV6-5 and J is TRBJ2-4; possibly TRBD2 for D (5 bases). The CDR3 has 14 amino acids. V was cut by 4 bases and J by 8 bases, with 15 bases left in between. Germline CDR1 and CDR2: MNHEY and SVGAGI. CDR3 nucleotides: TGTGCCAGCAGTTTCAGTGGGGTCGGGGACATTCAGTACTTC. This translates into CASSFSGVGDIQYF.

The chain recombines TRBV19 with TRBJ1-2, with unresolved D. This CDR3 spans 14 amino acids. The V and J ends lost 6 bases and 1 base respectively, with 12 bases between them. Per the germline V gene, CDR1 is LNHDA and CDR2 is SQIVND (reference sequence). The CDR3 sequence: CASSPSNSNYGYTF. CDR3 DNA: TGTGCCAGTAGCCCATCGAATAGTAACTATGGCTACACCTTC.

V usage is TRBV9 and J usage is TRBJ1-4; D not resolved. The CDR3 length is 15 residues. Germline CDR1 reads SGDLS; CDR2 reads YYNGEE. The V and J ends lost 0 bases and 5 bases respectively, with 11 bases between them. The chain's CDR3 is CASSVGGGSNEKLFF. In DNA form, the CDR3 reads TGTGCCAGCAGCGTAGGGGGAGGGTCGAATGAAAAACTGTTTTTT. The variable domain in full, completed from reference TRBV9 and TRBJ1-4, reads DSGVTQTPKHLITATGQRVTLRCSPRSGDLSVYWYQQSLDQGLQFLIQYYNGEERAKGNILERFSAQQFPDLHSELNLSSLELGDSALYFCASSVGGGSNEKLFFGSGTQLSVL.

This sequence joins TRBV6-1 and TRBJ2-7; 7 bases fit TRBD2. This CDR3 spans 13 amino acids. V was pared by 1 base and J by 6 bases, with 3 bases of the junction left unmatched. Germline V gene lookup returns CDR1 MNHNS and CDR2 SASEGT. Written as DNA, the CDR3 is TGTGCCAGCAGTGAAGGGTGGGGGGGCGAGCAGTACTTC. The encoded protein is CASSEGWGGEQYF.

The CDR3 protein is CASSFSGGVTSTDTQYF. CDR3 bases: TGTGCCAGCAGCTTCAGCGGGGGGGTCACTAGCACAGATACGCAGTATTTT. The chain is built from TRBV7-2 and TRBJ2-3; 10 positions match TRBD2. Germline V lookup: CDR1 SGHTA, CDR2 FQGNSA. Germline trimming cut 3 bases from V and 0 bases from J; bases unmatched to any gene: 6. The CDR3 has 17 amino acids.

The chain recombines TRBV7-2 with TRBJ2-1, with TRBD2 matching over 8 bases. In germline, CDR1 is SGHTA, CDR2 FQGNSA. The junction had 8 bases not matched to a gene; V was cut back by 9 bases and J by 4 bases. The CDR3 runs 14 residues. CDR3 loop: CARRGLGGYNEQFF. CDR3 in DNA: TGTGCCAGGAGGGGACTAGGGGGGTACAATGAGCAGTTCTTC.

V and J are TRBV2 and TRBJ2-1; D perhaps matches TRBD2 (5 bases). Germline V gene lookup returns CDR1 SNHLY and CDR2 FYNNEI. V shed 0 bases and J shed 10 bases, with 16 bases lying between them. This CDR3 is 15 amino acids long. The CDR3: CASSEAAGLVDEQFF. Written as DNA, the CDR3 is TGTGCCAGCAGTGAAGCGGCGGGTTTGGTAGACGAGCAGTTCTTC. The entire variable domain, with the rest obtained from reference TRBV2 and TRBJ2-1, is as follows: EPEVTQTPSHQVTQMGQEVILRCVPISNHLYFYWYRQILGQKVEFLVSFYNNEISEKSEIFDDQFSVERPDGSNFTLKIRSTKLEDSAMYFCASSEAAGLVDEQFFGPGTRLTVL.

The chain couples TRBV7-7 to TRBJ2-5; 8 bases map to TRBD1. V gave up 2 bases and J gave up 1 base; unmatched junction bases: 3. The CDR3 totals 15 residues. Germline assignment: CDR1 SSHAT and CDR2 FNYEAQ (reference sequence). CDR3 sequence (DNA): TGTGCCAGCAGCTTAAACAGGGGGGCCCAAGAGACCCAGTACTTC. Translating it yields CASSLNRGAQETQYF.

The CDR3 region is CASSLEPLAGGQWNTDTQYF. The CDR3 nucleotides read TGCGCCAGCAGCTTGGAGCCCCTAGCGGGGGGGCAGTGGAACACAGATACGCAGTATTTT. The V and J genes are TRBV5-1 and TRBJ2-3, with 12 bases lining up with TRBD2. V dropped 0 bases and J dropped 2; count of bases not matched to a gene: 13. This CDR3 is built from 20 residues. CDR1 is SGHRS, CDR2 YFSETQ, per germline.

The gene calls are TRBV19 and TRBJ2-3, with 8 bases aligning to TRBD1. V dropped 3 bases and J dropped 4; count of bases not matched to a gene: 6. Looked up from germline, CDR1 is LNHDA and CDR2 is SQIVND (reference sequence). This CDR3 region has 15 residues. As DNA, the CDR3 is TGTGCCAGTAGTATTGGGCAGGGGGCCCCAGATACGCAGTATTTT. It specifies CASSIGQGAPDTQYF.

The V gene is TRBV3-1 (or the pseudogene TRBV3-2), the J gene TRBJ1-5; D is ambiguous. From germline, CDR1 is LGHDT and CDR2 YNNKEL (reference sequence). The CDR3 contains 14 residues. Trimming removed 3 bases from V and 11 bases from J, with 17 bases in between. The CDR3 sequence: CASSHGMYPGAQHF. The CDR3 region has the DNA TGTGCCAGCAGCCACGGTATGTATCCCGGGGCCCAGCATTTT.

The chain joins TRBV7-8 to TRBJ1-2, with D perhaps matching TRBD1 (5 bases). Germline CDR1 and CDR2: SGHVS and FQNEAQ. V lost 3 bases to trimming and J lost 2 bases, with 7 bases between them. This CDR3 contains 13 residues. Written as DNA, the CDR3 is TGTGCCAGCAGCTTGGACATCAACTATGGCTACACCTTC. This translates into CASSLDINYGYTF.

This chain connects TRBV11-3 to TRBJ2-2; the D gene is possibly TRBD2 (5 bases). The V end was cut by 0 bases, the J end by 1 base, with 18 bases between. This CDR3 comprises 19 residues. The V gene's germline CDR1 is SGHNT and CDR2 YENEEA. In DNA form, the CDR3 reads TGTGCCAGCAGCTTAGATCTTCGGCGACCCCGGGAGAACACCGGGGAGCTGTTTTTT. As protein: CASSLDLRRPRENTGELFF.

The J gene is TRBJ1-6, the V gene TRBV19; D is perhaps TRBD1 (5 bases). CDR3 length: 14 amino acids. V lost 3 bases, J lost 10 bases, and 13 bases lay in between. Looked up from germline, CDR1 is LNHDA and CDR2 is SQIVND (reference sequence). CDR3 bases: TGTGCCAGTAGTATTGGAGGGGTAGGGTCACCCCTCCACTTT. It is translated as CASSIGGVGSPLHF.

V usage is TRBV6-6 and J usage is TRBJ1-6; TRBD1 aligns across 11 bases. This CDR3 is built from 15 residues. V was clipped by 5 bases and J by 8 bases; unmatched bases: 5. Per the germline V gene, CDR1 is MNHNY and CDR2 is SVGAGI (reference sequence). CDR3 amino acids: CASSPGQGAYSPLHF. The CDR3 coding sequence is TGTGCCAGCAGTCCCGGACAGGGGGCCTATTCACCCCTCCACTTT.

This chain uses TRBV11-3 with TRBJ1-1; 10 bases fit TRBD1. This CDR3 has 15 residues. Germline trimming cut 6 bases from V and 5 bases from J; bases unmatched to any gene: 9. Germline lookup yields CDR1 SGHNT and CDR2 YENEEA. In nucleotides, the CDR3 is TGTGCCAGCAGTCCCGGGACAGGGGAGCGAACTGAAGCTTTCTTT. Translated, it gives CASSPGTGERTEAFF.

The chain employs TRBV14 and TRBJ1-4, with D tentatively TRBD1 (5 bases). Trimming took 3 bases from V and 0 from J, leaving 14 bases between them. The germline CDR1 and CDR2 sequences are SGHDN and FVKESK. This CDR3 region has 17 residues. CDR3: CASSQEYAGTTNEKLFF. The CDR3, as DNA: TGTGCCAGCAGCCAGGAGTACGCAGGGACAACTAATGAAAAACTGTTTTTT.

This chain connects TRBV9 to TRBJ1-2; D is ambiguous. The CDR3 sequence is 14 residues long. V lost 0 bases to trimming and J lost 3 bases, with 9 bases between them. Germline V gene data show CDR1 as SGDLS and CDR2 as YYNGEE. CDR3 DNA: TGTGCCAGCAGCGTAGGATCCGGGGACTATGGCTACACCTTC. Residues: CASSVGSGDYGYTF.

The chain combines TRBV24-1 with TRBJ2-1; 12 bases fit TRBD2. CDR3 length equals 18 residues. CDR1 KGHDR and CDR2 SFDVKD come from the germline V gene. V trimming: 3 bases; J trimming: 4 bases; junction bases outside the gene matches: 9. CDR3 sequence reads: CATSDTSGGNVGYNEQFF. The DNA for the CDR3 is TGTGCCACCAGTGATACTAGCGGGGGGAACGTCGGGTACAATGAGCAGTTCTTC.

The chain has TRBV19 and TRBJ2-1; maybe TRBD2 (6 bases). V lost 6 bases and J 10 bases, leaving 19 bases between the germline ends. This CDR3 is 14 amino acids long. CDR1 and CDR2 (germline): LNHDA, SQIVND (reference sequence). The CDR3 DNA follows: TGTGCCAGTAGCTCTTCCCGACTAGGCCGGGAGCAGTTCTTC. It encodes CASSSSRLGREQFF.

The J gene is TRBJ2-4, the V gene TRBV5-4, with 8 bases identical to TRBD1. The trim removed 3 bases at V and 5 bases at J, leaving 16 bases unmatched. Looked up from germline, CDR1 is SGHNT and CDR2 is YYREEE (reference sequence). The CDR3 covers 18 residues. CDR3 DNA: TGTGCCAGCAGCTACAATAGGACAGGGATAAGTGTGGAAAACATTCAGTACTTC. It is translated as CASSYNRTGISVENIQYF.

The chain recombines TRBV9 with TRBJ2-1; TRBD2 aligns across 11 bases. V gave up 3 bases and J gave up 10 bases; unmatched junction bases: 3. The CDR3 covers 13 residues. Germline CDR1 reads SGDLS; CDR2 reads YYNGEE. The CDR3 loop reads CASSELAGVEQFF. CDR3 nucleotides: TGTGCCAGCAGCGAACTAGCGGGGGTAGAGCAGTTCTTC.

The chain joins TRBV5-1 to TRBJ2-4; 10 bases align to TRBD1. The V segment lost 0 bases and the J segment 7 bases; nucleotides outside the gene matches: 4. Germline V lookup: CDR1 SGHRS, CDR2 YFSETQ. CDR3 length: 15 residues. The CDR3 protein is CASSLVGTGDNIQYF. Written as DNA, the CDR3 is TGCGCCAGCAGCTTGGTTGGGACAGGGGATAACATTCAGTACTTC.

This clone was observed a single time. The chain is built from TRBV4-3 and TRBJ1-4, with 8 bases lining up with TRBD1. The CDR3 totals 16 residues. The V gene's germline CDR1 is LGHNA and CDR2 YSLEER. Losses at the gene ends were 4 bases for V and 7 bases for J; bases not matched to a gene: 11. CDR3 sequence: CASSPQGAGGGEKLFF. CDR3 DNA: TGCGCCAGCAGCCCCCAAGGGGCAGGGGGCGGTGAAAAACTGTTTTTT.